Reported below is one TCR beta chain. This clone was observed at least ten times. What antigen it recognizes has not been identified. Nothing much larger sits one base from this clone, and base qualities are not available. From the germline V gene, CDR1 is SNHLY and CDR2 is FYNNEI. The CDR3 runs 14 amino acids, cysteine and phenylalanine included. Only the CDR3 region is kept as DNA, spanning 42 bases read in frame from base 1. The junction shows trimming of 6 bases on V and 4 bases on J, and the gene matches do not reach 7 bases of it. Preparation of the library involved the immunoSEQ multiplex PCR assay. To provide template for TCR sequencing, every sample had RNA extracted and reverse transcribed into cDNA. First-strand cDNA was synthesized using SuperScript III with a 2:1 mix of oligo-dT and random hexamers. Amplification bias was assessed with a synthetic immune receptor repertoire, and residual bias was removed computationally. As for the authors' bioinformatics: Raw reads were preprocessed to remove errors, and CDR3 was defined by IMGT conventions from the conserved cysteine to phenylalanine. Clonality was computed by normalizing Shannon entropy by log2 of the number of productive unique TCRs and subtracting the result from 1. Scalp TCRbeta sequences were cross-referenced with sorted blood CD4 and CD8 repertoires so that the CD4 or CD8 identity of scalp clones could be inferred. The table comes from immuneACCESS by way of TCRdb, which keeps in-frame sequences with V and J called. Part of the clones is missing from these tables; in studies checked, under half for an unresolved V gene and the rest for unknown reasons. That table furnishes V, J and clone size, whereas the DNA furnished D and trimming. The sample data list about 200,000 clones, and 56% of these were observed just once. The ten largest clonotypes hold roughly 5% of the sample.

The data belong to a study of CD8+ T cells in alopecia areata (dated by TCRdb to 2016 to 2019). About the investigation overall: In both human patients and the C3H/HeJ mouse model, the study applied high-throughput TCRbeta sequencing to look at T cell clonal expansion in alopecia areata. On the human side, TCRbeta sequencing was run on scalp tissue and on sorted CD4+ and CD8+ peripheral blood T cells from healthy controls and from alopecia areata patients with either patchy or totalis/universalis disease. Clonality in the scalp was compared among normal scalp (n=4), patchy alopecia areata scalp (n=8), and alopecia totalis/universalis scalp (n=8). The RNA source kit depended on sample type: the PAXgene miRNA kit for fixed scalp, the miRNeasy kit for PBMCs, and the RNeasy kit for mouse skin. TCRbeta CDR3 regions were amplified by immunoSEQ multiplex PCR with 35 Vbeta forward and 13 Jbeta reverse primers.

PBMCs were separated by density centrifugation and stained for CD3, CD4 and CD8, after which CD4+ and CD8+ T cells were sorted on a FACSAria. Unaffected controls provided scalp biopsies and blood samples. The full study reports these points: Unlike mouse skin, which is dominated by gammadelta T cells, normal human skin has resident alphabeta T cells that are also sequenced, and this complicates analysis of the scalp TCR repertoire. Shared TCR sequences between patients were less evident than in mice, which may be partly attributable to HLA diversity in the patient population. Compared with normal scalp, lesional scalp, particularly in alopecia totalis/universalis, had higher clonality and more expanded CD8+ clones, which suggests antigenic drive.

Recombination linked TRBV2 to TRBJ2-5; the junction holds 8 bases that match TRBD1. Sequenced input: CD8+ T cells sorted from blood. The TCR comes from a human donor in good health. The bases read TGTGCCAGCAGGTCAGGGGGCGGACCAGAGACCCAGTACTTC. Its amino acids are CASRSGGGPETQYF.